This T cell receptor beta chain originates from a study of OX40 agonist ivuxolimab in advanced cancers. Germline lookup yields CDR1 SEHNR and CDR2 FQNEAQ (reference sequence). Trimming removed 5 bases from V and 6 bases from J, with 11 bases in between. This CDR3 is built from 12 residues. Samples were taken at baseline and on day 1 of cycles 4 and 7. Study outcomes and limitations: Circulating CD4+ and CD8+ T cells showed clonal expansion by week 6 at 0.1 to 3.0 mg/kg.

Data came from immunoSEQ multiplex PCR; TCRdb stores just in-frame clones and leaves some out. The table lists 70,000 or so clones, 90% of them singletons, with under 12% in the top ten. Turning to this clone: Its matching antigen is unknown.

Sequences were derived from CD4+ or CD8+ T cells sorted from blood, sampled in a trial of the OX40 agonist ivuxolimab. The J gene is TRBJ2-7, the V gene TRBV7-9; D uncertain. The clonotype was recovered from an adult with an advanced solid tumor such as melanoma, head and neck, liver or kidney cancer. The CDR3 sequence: CASSRVGSEQYF. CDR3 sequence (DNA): TGTGCCAGCAGCCGAGTGGGATCCGAGCAGTACTTC.